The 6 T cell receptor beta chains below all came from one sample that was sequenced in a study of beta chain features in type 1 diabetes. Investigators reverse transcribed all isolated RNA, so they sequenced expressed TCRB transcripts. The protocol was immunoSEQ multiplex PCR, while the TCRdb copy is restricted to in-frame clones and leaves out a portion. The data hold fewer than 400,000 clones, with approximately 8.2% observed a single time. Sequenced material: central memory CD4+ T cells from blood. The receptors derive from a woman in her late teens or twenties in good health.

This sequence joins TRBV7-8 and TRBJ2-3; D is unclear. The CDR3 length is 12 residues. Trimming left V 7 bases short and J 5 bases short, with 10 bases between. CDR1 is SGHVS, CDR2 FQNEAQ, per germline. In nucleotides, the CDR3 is TGTGCCAGCATGAAAGGAATAGATACGCAGTATTTT. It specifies CASMKGIDTQYF.

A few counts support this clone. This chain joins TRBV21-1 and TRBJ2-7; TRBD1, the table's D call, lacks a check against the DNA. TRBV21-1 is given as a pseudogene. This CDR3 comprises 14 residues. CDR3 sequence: CASSKAGSTYEQYF. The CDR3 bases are TGTGCCAGCAGCAAAGCGGGCAGCACCTACGAGCAGTACTTC.

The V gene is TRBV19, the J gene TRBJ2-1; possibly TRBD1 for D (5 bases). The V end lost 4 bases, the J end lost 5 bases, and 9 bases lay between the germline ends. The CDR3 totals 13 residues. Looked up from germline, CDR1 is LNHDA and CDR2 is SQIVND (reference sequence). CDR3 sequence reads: CASSRGQNNEQFF. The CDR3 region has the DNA TGTGCCAGTAGTAGGGGCCAGAACAATGAGCAGTTCTTC.

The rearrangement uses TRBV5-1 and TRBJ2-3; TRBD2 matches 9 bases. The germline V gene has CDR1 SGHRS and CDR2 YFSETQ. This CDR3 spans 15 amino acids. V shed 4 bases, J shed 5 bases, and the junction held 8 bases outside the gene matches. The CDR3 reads CASSPSAGGGDTQYF. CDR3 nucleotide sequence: TGCGCCAGCAGCCCTTCCGCGGGAGGGGGAGATACGCAGTATTTT.

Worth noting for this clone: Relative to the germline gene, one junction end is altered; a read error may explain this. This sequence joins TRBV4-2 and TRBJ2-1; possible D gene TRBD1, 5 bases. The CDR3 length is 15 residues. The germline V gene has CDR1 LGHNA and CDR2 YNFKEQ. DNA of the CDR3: TGTGCCAGCAGCGAAGACAGTCCCCCCTACAATGAGCAGTTCTTC. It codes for CASSEDSPPYNEQFF.

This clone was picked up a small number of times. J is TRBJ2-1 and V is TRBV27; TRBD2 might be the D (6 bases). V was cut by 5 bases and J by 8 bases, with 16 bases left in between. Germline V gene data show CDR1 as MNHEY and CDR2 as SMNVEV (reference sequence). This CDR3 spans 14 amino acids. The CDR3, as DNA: TGTGCCAGCAGTACTGCTAGCGTCGGGGATGAGCAGTTCTTC. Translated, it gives CASSTASVGDEQFF.